This TCR beta chain was captured by sequencing in a study of shared clonotypes between healthy human individuals. The CDR3 length is 17 residues. Germline CDR1 is MDHEN and CDR2 is SYDVKM. With 2 bases removed from V and 0 bases from J, the gap between germline ends came to 14 bases. Researchers ran the assay at a deep level. Some clones are missing from TCRdb's copy, which holds only in-frame ones; the method was immunoSEQ multiplex PCR. The table includes a few million clones, more than 85% detected once. The clonotype was recovered from a man aged 18 to 30 in good health. Some clones in this sample may be carry-over from other donors' samples. V and J are TRBV28 and TRBJ1-5, with D unclear. The specimen was naive CD4+ T cells from PBMCs. Subset denoted: CD45RA+ positively selected. The CDR3 protein is CASSLPPRSYSNQPQHF. The CDR3 region has the DNA TGTGCCAGCAGTTTACCCCCCCGGAGTTATAGCAATCAGCCCCAGCATTTT. Full variable domain (rest looked up from reference TRBV28 and TRBJ1-5): DVKVTQSSRYLVKRTGEKVFLECVQDMDHENMFWYRQDPGLGLRLIYFSYDVKMKEKGDIPEGYSVSREKKERFSLILESASTNQTSMYLCASSLPPRSYSNQPQHFGDGTRLSIL.